Here is one T cell receptor (beta chain) with its context. In its sample, this clonotype was seen a few times. No cognate antigen has been identified for it. No clone much larger than this one lies a single base away; base qualities are absent. This sample was taken from a study of T cells in Graves' hyperthyroidism and ophthalmopathy (dated by TCRdb to the late 2010s). Regarding the research as a whole: Peripheral blood samples were taken at the time of initial diagnosis, prior to any treatment. A discovery cohort of about a hundred patients, 43 with Graves' ophthalmopathy and more than 55 with stable Graves' hyperthyroidism, was used to find distinguishing TCR V-J signatures. An independent validation cohort of under 20 hyperthyroidism patients and about 15 patients who later progressed to ophthalmopathy tested prospective prediction of ophthalmopathy. The roughly 100 discovery patients were divided at random into training and test sets in a 7:3 ratio. In addition, the study compared T-cell repertoires in thyroid tissue and in blood from over 5 Graves' hyperthyroidism patients. Following sampling, methimazole starting at 30 mg daily was given to hyperthyroidism patients, and high-dose intravenous methylprednisolone was given to ophthalmopathy patients. TCR Vbeta CDR3 sequencing of fewer than 150 peripheral blood samples (over 40 ophthalmopathy, about 80 hyperthyroidism and about 17 progressor patients) is reported in the paper. Broad study findings and their caveats: Most expanded thyroid clonotypes (frequency above 0.001) were also detected in blood, a finding suggesting that blood repertoires may reflect thyroid immune responses. Sample size was not statistically predetermined, and blinding of investigators to group allocation was not performed. A model built on a 13 V-J signature distinguished ophthalmopathy from stable hyperthyroidism, reaching over 85% sensitivity and around 81% specificity in cross-validation and 80%/75% in testing. During validation, the model predicted progression to ophthalmopathy a median of around 6 months ahead of onset, with around 65% sensitivity and 72% to 80% specificity.

Ophthalmopathy patients had moderately to severely active disease, Clinical Activity Score of at least 3, NOSPECS grade of at least 4, and duration under 3 months. Exclusion was applied to patients with uncontrolled infections, other autoimmune diseases, pregnancy or lactation. Diagnoses were based on clinical symptoms, serum thyroxine and TRAb, thyroid ultrasound and orbital computed tomography. PBMCs were separated from approximately 10 ml of fresh peripheral blood using Ficoll-Paque density gradient centrifugation. Trizol reagent was used to extract total RNA, and RNA quality was then checked on an Agilent 2100 Bioanalyzer. The TCR beta CDR3 regions were amplified from the RNA transcripts. A first-round RT-PCR of the TCR CDR3 used the HTBI primer set with the Qiagen OneStep RT-PCR kit. Libraries were constructed in a second round of multiplex PCR, after which size selection and purification were performed. Paired-end sequencing of the libraries was performed with 100 bp reads on an Illumina HiSeq2000. From the authors' description of their analysis: SOAPnuke was used to process the raw data, with reads discarded if the reads contained adapters or uncalled bases, had a mean Phred below 15, or lacked an exact constant-primer or identifier match. COPE v1.2.5 was used to merge the high-quality paired reads, and each unique nucleotide sequence was defined as a clonotype. MiTCR v1.1 was used to align the clonotypes against IMGT TRBV, TRBD and TRBJ reference segments. The analysis included only V-J combinations with a frequency above 0.0001, which together covered roughly 99% of the repertoires. The TCS score was defined as the ratio of F50 (clonal expansion) to E x V (chaos), calculated using BLOSUM62-based TCRdist between CDR3 peptides within each V-J. Welch's t-statistics and random forest reduced around 520 V-J features to about 12, which were used in a naive Bayes classifier (R e1071). Clones were called with MiXCR by TCRdb after fastp trimmed the public reads at Q25, and only in-frame beta chains were retained. Duplicate CDR3 protein sequences are folded into a single record with the most common DNA and genes. In this record, the V and J calls reflect TCRdb's handling and not the investigators' own analysis. This sample is represented by 250,000 to 350,000 distinct CDR3 sequences; more than 15% of them were singletons. The ten largest clones represent roughly 53% of the sample.

The sequenced sample consisted of blood. The clonotype was recovered from a woman aged 55-69 years with Graves' ophthalmopathy.

The nucleotides read TGTGCCAGCAGTAAGGCAGGGGCGTCCCTCTACTCCTACGAGCAGTACTTC. Its coded protein is CASSKAGASLYSYEQYF. This chain is built from TRBV6-1 and TRBJ2-7, and possibly TRBD1, on 6 matching bases. Including cysteine and phenylalanine, the CDR3 has 17 amino acids. The DNA shown is the 51-base CDR3, in frame from base 1. V loses 5 bases, J loses 0 bases, and the germline ends lie 20 bases apart. CDR1 is given as MNHNS and CDR2 as SASEGT, both from the germline V gene.